These 28 T cell receptor beta chains were all obtained from the same sample, sequenced in a study of tumor and adjacent non-tumor tissue in lung cancer. A modified ARM-PCR protocol with three rounds of nested PCR amplified TCRbeta. TCRdb called the multiplex PCR reads again in MiXCR, with one record for every CDR3 protein. This sample yields approximately 120,000 distinct CDR3 sequences, of which about 66% are seen a single time; over 10% belongs to the top ten. This sample's RNA came from whole unsorted tissue. Sequenced material: lung tumor tissue. These receptors were obtained from a man aged 25-45 years with non-small cell lung cancer.

On this clonotype itself: A much more abundant neighbour one base away suggests this may be a read error. The chain couples TRBV12-3 or TRBV12-4 to TRBJ2-1; D is unclear. The length of the CDR3 is 12 residues. The CDR3 sequence: CASSLGWNEQSF. The CDR3 DNA sequence: TGTGCCAGCAGTTTAGGGTGGAATGAGCAGTCCTTC.

On this clonotype: A much larger clone differs from this one at a single base, so this may be a read error. The conserved phenylalanine or tryptophan normally closing the CDR3 is absent here, so this likely arose from a read error. This chain uses TRBV6-5 with TRBJ1-2; D may be TRBD1 (6 bases). The germline V gene encodes CDR1 MNHEY and CDR2 SVGAGI. V lost 6 bases, J lost 2 bases, and 10 bases lay in between. The CDR3 extends over 13 amino acids. CDR3 loop: CASSSQGNYGYTL. The CDR3 DNA reads as TGTGCCAGCAGCTCACAGGGAAACTATGGCTACACCTTA.

Turning to this clonotype: A read error may produce the germline difference seen at one junction end. The V gene is TRBV11-3, the J gene TRBJ2-5; 10 bases fit TRBD2. Germline CDR1 SGHNT, CDR2 YENEEA. The CDR3 is 15 amino acids. The CDR3 is CASGLEAGGQETHYF. In DNA, the CDR3 is TGTGCCAGTGGCTTAGAAGCGGGAGGGCAAGAGACCCATTACTTC.

Regarding this clonotype: Because the CDR3 is missing its conserved closing phenylalanine or tryptophan, this is likely a read error. The chain employs TRBV12-3 or TRBV12-4 and TRBJ2-1; 9 bases line up with TRBD2. This CDR3 spans 16 amino acids. The V segment lost 2 bases and the J segment 8 bases; nucleotides outside the gene matches: 10. The CDR3: CASSLSRTSELHEQFY. CDR3 DNA sequence: TGTGCCAGCAGTTTAAGTCGGACTAGCGAGTTGCATGAGCAGTTCTAC.

This clonotype was seen at least ten times. The J gene is TRBJ1-6, the V gene TRBV7-9; 8 positions match TRBD1. V shed 4 bases, J shed 8 bases, and the junction held 4 bases outside the gene matches. Germline CDR1 is SEHNR and CDR2 is FQNEAQ (reference sequence). The length of the CDR3 is 14 residues. Written as DNA, the CDR3 is TGTGCCAGCAGCTCGACAGGGGTAGATTCACCCCTCCACTTT. Amino acids: CASSSTGVDSPLHF.

This clonotype was seen only once. This sequence joins TRBV6-5 and TRBJ2-5; D is undetermined. CDR3 length equals 14 residues. Between the trimmed V and J ends, which lost 5 bases and 2 bases, there was a span of 12 bases. Germline values: CDR1 MNHEY, CDR2 SVGAGI. The CDR3 region is CASSRTPFQETQYF. The CDR3, as DNA: TGTGCCAGCAGTCGAACGCCATTTCAAGAGACCCAGTACTTC.

Worth noting for this clonotype: Since a much larger clone is just one base distant, this may be a read error. The chain uses TRBV4-1 and TRBJ2-7; TRBD2 aligns across 14 bases. This CDR3 contains 15 residues. The germline V gene has CDR1 MGHRA and CDR2 YSYEKL. CDR3: CTSSGTSGGTYEQYF. DNA of the CDR3: TGCACCAGCAGCGGGACTAGCGGGGGTACCTACGAGCAGTACTTC.

About this clonotype: Lacking the conserved final phenylalanine or tryptophan, this CDR3 likely reflects a read error. The chain recombines TRBV6-5 with TRBJ1-2; the D is unclear. Germline V lookup: CDR1 MNHEY, CDR2 SVGAGI. Trimming removed 0 bases at V and 9 bases at J, with 14 bases between. This CDR3 has 14 amino acids. The CDR3 coding sequence is TGTGCCAGCAGTTACTCAAGGCGGGGAGGATGCTACACCCTC. As protein: CASSYSRRGGCYTL.

In the case of this clonotype: A single base separates this from a much larger clone, so it may be a read error. The CDR3 carries no conserved terminal phenylalanine or tryptophan, so it likely arises from a read error. This chain joins TRBV29-1 and TRBJ1-1, with D perhaps TRBD1 (5 bases). V was cut by 6 bases and J by 1 base, with 12 bases left in between. CDR1 and CDR2 (germline): SQVTM, ANQGSEA. The CDR3 contains 13 residues. The DNA for the CDR3 is TGCAGCGTGGGGGGAATGACGAACACTGAAGCTTTCTAT. Its protein is CSVGGMTNTEAFY.

In the case of this clonotype: No conserved phenylalanine or tryptophan is present at the end of the CDR3, so a read error is the likely explanation. V and J are TRBV11-2 and TRBJ2-1; 11 bases line up with TRBD2. CDR3 length: 15 residues. Germline V gene lookup returns CDR1 SGHAT and CDR2 FQNNGV. The CDR3 loop reads CTSMNGLAGDNEQFL. The CDR3 DNA reads as TGTACCAGCATGAATGGACTAGCGGGCGACAATGAGCAGTTCCTC.

In its sample, this clonotype was seen once. A much larger clone sits a single nucleotide away, making a read error possible. The V and J genes are TRBV6-1 and TRBJ2-1, with D perhaps TRBD1 or TRBD2 (5 bases each). This CDR3 comprises 14 residues. CDR1 MNHNS and CDR2 SASEGT come from the germline V gene. V lost 4 bases and J lost 1, with 8 bases in between. In DNA, the CDR3 is TGTGCCAGCAGTGTAGGGGAGTCCTACAATGAGCAGTTCTTC. It yields the protein CASSVGESYNEQFF.

This clonotype showed up many times. The gene calls are TRBV6-4 and TRBJ1-1; D not resolved. The germline CDR1 and CDR2 sequences are MRHNA and SNTAGT. The CDR3 has 14 amino acids. Trimming removed 0 bases from V and 1 base from J, with 6 bases in between. CDR3 region: CASSDSIENTEAFF. CDR3 DNA: TGTGCCAGCAGTGACTCGATAGAGAACACTGAAGCTTTCTTT.

The CDR3: CSARGDGSFNNEQFF. Written as DNA, the CDR3 is TGCAGTGCTAGAGGGGATGGTAGCTTCAATAATGAGCAGTTCTTC. The rearrangement uses TRBV20-1 and TRBJ2-1; unclear D gene. The germline V and J ends were trimmed by 1 base and 7 bases, with 17 bases remaining between them. From germline, CDR1 is DFQATT and CDR2 SNEGSKA (reference sequence). The CDR3 length is 15 residues.

In the case of this clonotype: Being one base from a much bigger clone, this may be a read error. The chain is built from TRBV29-1 and TRBJ2-5; 7 bases fit TRBD1. Germline V gene data show CDR1 as SQVTM and CDR2 as ANQGSEA. This CDR3 has 15 residues. Unmatched junction bases numbered 9, after V lost 0 bases and J lost 5 bases. The CDR3: CSVEDLHGTVETQYF. For the CDR3, the DNA is TGCAGCGTTGAAGATCTTCATGGGACAGTGGAGACCCAGTACTTC.

This clonotype has only a few counts. This clone may be a read error of a much larger clone one base away. This chain joins TRBV20-1 and TRBJ2-1; 8 nucleotides agree with TRBD2. This CDR3 is 14 amino acids long. Germline V gene data show CDR1 as DFQATT and CDR2 as SNEGSKA (reference sequence). CDR3 in DNA: TGCAGTACTAGAGTTCCGGGGGGGTACAATGAGCAGTTCTTC. Protein: CSTRVPGGYNEQFF.

This clonotype has a single count. No conserved phenylalanine or tryptophan is present at the end of the CDR3, so a read error is the likely explanation. The chain is built from TRBV10-2 and TRBJ2-3; the D call may be TRBD1 or TRBD2 (7 bases each). The germline V gene encodes CDR1 WSHSY and CDR2 SAAADI. V gave up 6 bases and J gave up 3 bases, with 16 bases separating them. This CDR3 is built from 15 residues. CDR3 amino acids: CASSNDREGTDTQYL. CDR3 coding DNA: TGCGCCAGCAGCAACGACAGGGAGGGGACAGATACGCAGTATCTT.

The chain employs TRBV7-3 and TRBJ1-5; no clear D gene. CDR1 and CDR2 from the germline V gene are SGHTA and FQGTGA. This CDR3 comprises 14 residues. The ends were cut back, 5 bases at V and 5 bases at J, with 13 bases in the middle. The chain's CDR3 is CASSPGVCYQPQHF. CDR3 coding DNA: TGTGCCAGCAGCCCGGGAGTGTGTTATCAGCCCCAGCATTTT. Variable domain in full (rest from reference TRBV7-3 and TRBJ1-5): GAGVSQTPSNKVTEKGKYVELRCDPISGHTALYWYRQSLGQGPEFLIYFQGTGAADDSGLPNDRFFAVRPEGSVSTLKIQRTERGDSAVYLCASSPGVCYQPQHFGDGTRLSIL.

For this clonotype: This may be a read error, as it is one base from a much larger clone. CDR3 loop: CASSYGYGELFF. Written as DNA, the CDR3 is TGTGCCAGCAGTTACGGATACGGGGAGCTGTTTTTT. V is TRBV6-5 and J is TRBJ2-2; D not certain. The CDR3 is made up of 12 amino acids. With 2 bases removed from V and 7 bases from J, the gap between germline ends came to 5 bases. Germline V CDR1 and CDR2: MNHEY, SVGAGI.

A remark on this clonotype: In this CDR3 the conserved last residue, phenylalanine or tryptophan, is missing, so a read error is likely. V gene TRBV12-3 or TRBV12-4 combines with J gene TRBJ2-7; D is possibly TRBD1 (5 bases). This CDR3 region has 14 residues. CDR3 nucleotides: TGTGGTAGCAGTTTGGGGCTGCCCCCCTACGAGCAGTACTCC. Translating gives CGSSLGLPPYEQYS.

On this clonotype itself: A read error may account for a junction end that differs from germline. The chain joins TRBV7-9 to TRBJ2-1; 10 bases are a match to TRBD2. In germline, CDR1 is SEHNR, CDR2 FQNEAQ (reference sequence). The CDR3 is 15 residues long. The CDR3 region has the DNA TGTGCCAGCAACTTAGGGACTAGCGCCCCCAATGAGCAGTTCTTC. The encoded protein is CASNLGTSAPNEQFF.

Comment on this clonotype: The junction does not match germline at one end; this may be a read error. The V gene is TRBV6-5, the J gene TRBJ2-1; 8 bases fit TRBD2. The germline V gene encodes CDR1 MNHEY and CDR2 SVGAGI. This CDR3 has 16 residues. The CDR3 region is CARSTDSGVLNNEQFF. DNA of the CDR3: TGCGCCAGAAGTACCGATAGCGGGGTCCTAAACAATGAACAGTTCTTC.

This clonotype was detected only once. A much larger clone differs from this one at a single base, so this may be a read error. The CDR3 protein is CASSYGVTYNDQFF. The DNA of the CDR3 is TGTGCCAGCTCCTACGGGGTCACCTACAATGATCAGTTCTTC. This chain connects TRBV12-3 or TRBV12-4 to TRBJ2-1; the D gene is possibly TRBD2 (5 bases). The CDR3 extends over 14 amino acids.

V gene TRBV20-1 combines with J gene TRBJ2-7, with D perhaps TRBD1 (5 bases). The CDR3 consists of 13 residues. V was trimmed by 6 bases and J by 2 bases, leaving 14 bases between them. CDR1 and CDR2 from the germline V gene are DFQATT and SNEGSKA (reference sequence). DNA of the CDR3: TGCAGTGCGAGCTGGCCGGACACCTACGAGCAGTACTTC. Residues: CSASWPDTYEQYF.

Concerning this clonotype itself: Because the CDR3 is missing its conserved closing phenylalanine or tryptophan, this is likely a read error. This rearrangement joins TRBV6-1 to TRBJ2-7; D gene uncertain. Trimming stripped 0 bases from V and 7 bases from J, with 16 bases between. Germline V gives CDR1 MNHNS, CDR2 SASEGT. The CDR3 is 15 amino acids. CDR3 DNA sequence: TGTGCCAGCAGTGAAGCTCGTGGGGTGTTGGGGGAGCAGTACCTC. Its translation is CASSEARGVLGEQYL.

The table lists this clonotype with a few counts. One end of the junction varies from germline; a read error may be responsible. The rearrangement uses TRBV20-1 and TRBJ2-7, with D maybe TRBD1 (6 bases). The germline gives CDR1 DFQATT, CDR2 SNEGSKA (reference sequence). The CDR3 spans 15 residues. This CDR3 is CNASAPTGSTYEQYF. In nucleotides, the CDR3 is TGCAATGCTTCCGCACCGACAGGCAGCACTTACGAGCAATACTTC.

This clonotype was found a few times. This rearrangement joins TRBV11-2 to TRBJ1-5; no firm D call. CDR1 is SGHAT and CDR2 is FQNNGV in the germline V gene. Trimming stripped 1 base from V and 2 bases from J, with 9 bases between. The CDR3 spans 15 residues. The CDR3 coding sequence is TGTGCCAGCAGCTTAGCGGGCCGAGGCAATCAGCCCCAGCATTTT. Its protein product is CASSLAGRGNQPQHF.

Notes on this clonotype: A much larger clone lies a single base off, so this may be a read error. This chain uses TRBV12-3 or TRBV12-4 with TRBJ2-1; the D is unclear. The CDR3 is made up of 12 amino acids. The DNA of the CDR3 is TGTGCCAGCAGGGTGCATTACAATAAGCAGTTCTTC. This sequence encodes CASRVHYNKQFF.

V is TRBV5-4 and J is TRBJ2-3; 8 nucleotides agree with TRBD2. With V trimmed by 8 bases and J by 3 bases, 14 bases remained unmatched. Per germline, CDR1 SGHNT and CDR2 YYREEE (reference sequence). The CDR3 sequence is 16 residues long. CDR3 sequence reads: CASNLAGGARTDTQYF. In nucleotides, the CDR3 is TGTGCCAGTAACTTGGCGGGGGGCGCAAGAACAGATACGCAGTATTTT.